Presented here are 5 T cell receptor beta chains from one specimen sequenced in a study of blood T cell repertoires in COVID-19. Here immunoSEQ multiplex PCR was the method, and the copy in TCRdb shows in-frame clones only, minus some. The table shows roughly 90,000 clones, with approximately 88% occurring only once. Sequenced input: peripheral blood. Receptors were obtained from a woman of 80 years or more with active or convalescent COVID-19.

This chain connects TRBV6-6 to TRBJ1-1; possible D gene TRBD1, 6 bases. The ends were cut back, 6 bases at V and 0 bases at J, with 11 bases in the middle. The CDR3 is 14 amino acids. Germline V gene lookup returns CDR1 MNHNY and CDR2 SVGAGI (reference sequence). CDR3 sequence reads: CASSQQGMNTEAFF. CDR3 DNA sequence: TGTGCCAGCAGCCAACAGGGCATGAACACTGAAGCTTTCTTT.

V is TRBV5-4 and J is TRBJ2-3; D is unclear. Germline V lookup: CDR1 SGHNT, CDR2 YYREEE (reference sequence). The CDR3 contains 14 residues. Trimming stripped 0 bases from V and 2 bases from J, with 7 bases between. CDR3: CASSLDLATDTQYF. In DNA, the CDR3 is TGTGCCAGCAGCTTGGATTTAGCCACAGATACGCAGTATTTT.

The chain uses TRBV5-1 and TRBJ2-3; D might be TRBD1 (5 bases). Germline V gene sequence: CDR1 SGHRS, CDR2 YFSETQ. This CDR3 comprises 15 residues. Trimming left V 0 bases short and J 5 bases short, with 13 bases between. The CDR3 protein is CASSLGLAGIDTQYF. Here the CDR3 DNA reads TGCGCCAGCAGCTTGGGTTTGGCAGGGATAGATACGCAGTATTTT.

The J gene is TRBJ2-1, the V gene TRBV18, with 9 nucleotides matching TRBD1. Germline assignment: CDR1 KGHSH and CDR2 LQKENI. Trimming removed 4 bases from V and 7 bases from J; junction bases left unmatched: 8. CDR3 length: 15 residues. The DNA for the CDR3 is TGTGCCAGCTCACGGAACCGGGACAGGGAAAATGAGCAGTTCTTC. Its translation is CASSRNRDRENEQFF.

This chain uses TRBV5-6 with TRBJ1-5, with 8 nucleotides matching TRBD1. Per germline, CDR1 SGHDT and CDR2 YYEEEE. With V trimmed by 4 bases and J by 0 bases, 6 bases remained unmatched. This CDR3 is 16 amino acids long. The CDR3 DNA follows: TGTGCCAGCAGCCGAGGGGGACAGGCTAGCAATCAGCCCCAGCATTTT. It encodes CASSRGGQASNQPQHF.